The present T cell receptor beta chain was sequenced within a study of shared clonotypes between healthy human individuals. Study-wide points: Unshared clonotypes carried lower generation probabilities than those common to all four donors.

Data came from immunoSEQ multiplex PCR; TCRdb stores just in-frame clones and leaves some out. Of over 750,000 clones listed, about 96% were seen once; the top ten hold about 0.25%. On this clone itself: The antigen is not known.

CD8 cells regarded as naive lacked CD45RO, were positively chosen for CCR7, and omitted terminally differentiated effector memory CD45RA+ cells. The length of the CDR3 is 14 residues. Germline CDR1 is SGHTA and CDR2 is FQGNSA. The V segment lost 4 bases and the J segment 2 bases; nucleotides outside the gene matches: 3. The sample taken for sequencing was naive CD8+ T cells sorted from blood. V is TRBV7-2 and J is TRBJ2-7; 9 nucleotides match TRBD1. The sequence was obtained from a man in his thirties or forties in good health. CDR3 region: CASSSGQGPYEQYF. CDR3 DNA sequence: TGTGCCAGCAGCTCGGGACAGGGCCCCTACGAGCAGTACTTC.